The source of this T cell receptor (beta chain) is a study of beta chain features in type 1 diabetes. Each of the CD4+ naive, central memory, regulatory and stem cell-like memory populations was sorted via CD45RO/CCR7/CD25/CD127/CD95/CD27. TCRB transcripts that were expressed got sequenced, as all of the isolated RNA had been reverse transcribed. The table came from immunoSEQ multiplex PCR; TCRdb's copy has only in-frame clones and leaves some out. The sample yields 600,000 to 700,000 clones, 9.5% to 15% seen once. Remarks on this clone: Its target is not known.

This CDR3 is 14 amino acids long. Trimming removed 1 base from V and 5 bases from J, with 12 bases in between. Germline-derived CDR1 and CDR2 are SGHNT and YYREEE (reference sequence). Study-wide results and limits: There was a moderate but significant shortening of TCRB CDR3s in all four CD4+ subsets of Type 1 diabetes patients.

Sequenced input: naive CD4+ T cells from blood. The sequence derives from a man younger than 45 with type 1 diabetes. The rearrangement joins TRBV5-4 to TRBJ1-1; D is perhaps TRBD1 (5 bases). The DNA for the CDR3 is TGTGCCAGCAGCTTGTTGTGGGGGTCGACTGAAGCTTTCTTT. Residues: CASSLLWGSTEAFF.